Sequencing of this T cell receptor (beta chain) was carried out in a study of blood T cell repertoires in COVID-19. Study details: The samples span acute and convalescent COVID-19 from the United States, Italy and Spain. Sample material is recorded as cDNA or gDNA derived from T cells, B-cell-depleted T cells, or PBMCs.

V lost 0 bases and J 5 bases, leaving 13 bases between the germline ends. This CDR3 spans 15 amino acids. CDR1 LNHDA and CDR2 SQIVND come from the germline V gene (reference sequence). Authors' analysis steps: Amplifying reference gene primers gave estimates of nucleated cell counts. Repertoires were generated with immunoSEQ multiplex PCR, while TCRdb's copy carries only in-frame clones and drops some. V and J calls and clone size come straight from that table; D and trimming were deduced from the DNA. The table includes approximately 150,000 clones, 65% to 80% detected once. The sequence came from a man aged 45 to 65 with acute or convalescent COVID-19. Sequencing was done on a sample of peripheral blood. The chain uses TRBV19 and TRBJ1-1; no clear D gene. In nucleotides, the CDR3 is TGTGCCAGTAGTATAGATCTAGGGTCGGGGACTGAAGCTTTCTTT. Translated, it gives CASSIDLGSGTEAFF.